What follows are 25 T cell receptor beta chains derived from one specimen sequenced in a study of T cell changes during pregnancy in multiple sclerosis. Some clones are missing from TCRdb's copy, which holds only in-frame ones; the method was immunoSEQ multiplex PCR. The sample lists around 40,000 clones; about 92% were seen once. This material consisted of CD8+ T cells from peripheral blood mononuclear cells, taken in the third trimester of pregnancy. The source is a female donor with multiple sclerosis, enrolled in a pregnancy study.

V gene TRBV27 combines with J gene TRBJ2-1; 7 bases are a match to TRBD1. The V segment lost 5 bases and the J segment 7 bases; nucleotides outside the gene matches: 2. The CDR3 totals 12 residues. CDR1 is MNHEY and CDR2 is SMNVEV in the germline V gene (reference sequence). The CDR3 is CASSTGANEQFF. The DNA of the CDR3 is TGTGCCAGCAGTACAGGGGCGAATGAGCAGTTCTTC.

The chain has TRBV27 and TRBJ2-5; 8 nucleotides line up with TRBD1. Per germline, CDR1 MNHEY and CDR2 SMNVEV (reference sequence). This CDR3 contains 15 residues. V lost 5 bases to trimming and J lost 4 bases; unmatched junction nucleotides: 9. As DNA, the CDR3 is TGTGCCAGCAGTCTATTCCAGGGGGCTTTAGAGACCCAGTACTTC. Protein product: CASSLFQGALETQYF.

The V and J genes are TRBV6-5 and TRBJ2-1, with 12 positions matching TRBD2. J was trimmed by 4 bases and V by 4 bases; bases with no gene match: 2. The CDR3 extends over 15 amino acids. CDR1 is MNHEY and CDR2 is SVGAGI in the germline V gene. The CDR3 DNA reads as TGTGCCAGCAGTTTAACTAGCGGGGGGTACAATGAGCAGTTCTTC. It translates to CASSLTSGGYNEQFF.

This clone was seen only a few times. CDR3: CASSLEGGLSSYEQYF. For the CDR3, the DNA is TGTGCCAGCAGCTTAGAAGGAGGGCTCAGCTCCTACGAGCAGTACTTC. This chain links TRBV7-9 with TRBJ2-7; a possible D gene is TRBD2 (6 bases). The CDR3 extends over 16 amino acids. V was cut by 1 base and J by 0 bases, with 13 bases left in between. Germline-derived CDR1 and CDR2 are SEHNR and FQNEAQ (reference sequence).

The chain uses TRBV29-1 and TRBJ2-7; 8 nucleotides align to TRBD1. This CDR3 is 15 amino acids long. Unmatched junction bases numbered 9, after V lost 3 bases and J lost 2 bases. Germline values: CDR1 SQVTM, CDR2 ANQGSEA. CDR3 in amino acids: CSVEGGQGRAYEQYF. CDR3 bases: TGCAGCGTTGAGGGAGGACAGGGACGGGCCTACGAGCAGTACTTC.

V and J are TRBV5-1 and TRBJ2-3, with 12 bases fitting TRBD2. Germline CDR1 reads SGHRS; CDR2 reads YFSETQ. The CDR3 length is 19 residues. V shed 5 bases, J shed 6 bases, and the junction held 19 bases outside the gene matches. The CDR3 DNA follows: TGCGCCAGCAGTTTTTATCCTAGCGGGGGGGGATTCACCGGGGATACGCAGTATTTT. It yields the protein CASSFYPSGGGFTGDTQYF.

V and J are TRBV10-3 and TRBJ2-2; TRBD2 is a possible D gene (5 bases). From germline, CDR1 is ENHRY and CDR2 SYGVKD. Trimming shortened V by 10 bases and J by 5 bases, and 11 bases separated the two germline ends. CDR3 length equals 12 residues. The CDR3 bases are TGTGCCACCCGAGAGGGTACCGGGGAGCTGTTTTTT. Its protein is CATREGTGELFF.

In this sample, this clone turned up once. This chain links TRBV6-5 with TRBJ2-1; 10 nucleotides match TRBD1. V lost 8 bases, J lost 6 bases, and 4 bases stayed unmatched. The germline CDR1 and CDR2 sequences are MNHEY and SVGAGI. This CDR3 has 13 amino acids. The CDR3 loop reads CASRDRGINEQFF. Written as DNA, the CDR3 is TGTGCCAGCCGGGACAGGGGTATCAATGAGCAGTTCTTC.

The chain couples TRBV7-2 to TRBJ2-1; 12 bases are a match to TRBD2. The CDR3 runs 19 residues. Germline trimming cut 2 bases from V and 2 bases from J; bases unmatched to any gene: 10. Germline loops: CDR1 SGHTA, CDR2 FQGNSA. CDR3 sequence: CASSLTSASGGGTYNEQFF. The CDR3 DNA sequence: TGTGCCAGCAGCTTAACGTCGGCTAGCGGGGGGGGGACCTACAATGAGCAGTTCTTC.

The V and J genes are TRBV5-6 and TRBJ2-1; TRBD2 matches at 9 bases. The CDR3 runs 17 residues. Germline trimming cut 7 bases from V and 7 bases from J; bases unmatched to any gene: 18. Germline V CDR1 and CDR2: SGHDT, YYEEEE. The CDR3 DNA reads TGTGCCAGCGATTTCACCATCGGCGGGGGGGCTACAAATGAGCAGTTCTTC. Translated: CASDFTIGGGATNEQFF.

V is TRBV6-1 and J is TRBJ2-1, with 7 bases identical to TRBD1. The CDR3 is 16 residues long. Germline CDR1 MNHNS, CDR2 SASEGT. The V gene end was trimmed by 1 base and the J gene end by 0 bases; junction bases not matched to a gene: 3. CDR3 coding DNA: TGTGCCAGCAGTGAAGAGTCAGGGGGCTCCTACAATGAGCAGTTCTTC. Protein: CASSEESGGSYNEQFF.

This chain links TRBV27 with TRBJ2-7, with 7 bases that match TRBD2. Germline loops: CDR1 MNHEY, CDR2 SMNVEV (reference sequence). The V gene end was trimmed by 5 bases and the J gene end by 2 bases; junction bases not matched to a gene: 18. The length of the CDR3 is 18 residues. Written as DNA, the CDR3 is TGTGCCAGCAGTGGCTCATCCTCCGGGACTAACTCCCCCTACGAGCAGTACTTC. Translated: CASSGSSSGTNSPYEQYF.

V is TRBV27 and J is TRBJ2-1, with TRBD1 identical over 8 bases. The V gene's germline CDR1 is MNHEY and CDR2 SMNVEV (reference sequence). After removal of 2 bases from V and 2 bases from J, the junction contained 5 bases not matched to a gene. The CDR3 consists of 16 residues. The chain's CDR3 is CASSLGTGAPYNEQFF. CDR3 DNA: TGTGCCAGCAGTTTAGGGACAGGAGCACCCTACAATGAGCAGTTCTTC.

This chain connects TRBV7-6 to TRBJ1-1; D not certain. Germline loops: CDR1 SGHVS, CDR2 FNYEAQ. The CDR3 sequence is 14 residues long. The germline V and J ends were trimmed by 2 bases and 0 bases, with 7 bases remaining between them. This chain's CDR3 is CASSLLSVNTEAFF. The CDR3 DNA reads TGTGCCAGCAGCTTACTGTCGGTGAACACTGAAGCTTTCTTT.

V gene TRBV6-5 combines with J gene TRBJ2-5, with a weak D call TRBD1 (6 bases). V was clipped by 7 bases and J by 5 bases, with 14 bases between them. CDR3 length: 13 residues. Germline-derived CDR1 and CDR2 are MNHEY and SVGAGI. The DNA for the CDR3 is TGTGCCAGCACCGAACAGGGTTTGGAGACCCAGTACTTC. Its protein product is CASTEQGLETQYF.

The chain couples TRBV2 to TRBJ1-2, with a tentative D call TRBD1 (5 bases). Looked up from germline, CDR1 is SNHLY and CDR2 is FYNNEI. The CDR3 consists of 14 residues. Trimming stripped 7 bases from V and 7 bases from J, with 19 bases between. CDR3 sequence: CASTKELQDAGYTF. CDR3 DNA sequence: TGTGCCAGCACCAAAGAATTACAGGACGCTGGCTACACCTTC.

The chain carries TRBV11-2 and TRBJ1-1; TRBD1 agrees at 7 bases. The V and J ends lost 1 base and 10 bases, in that order; junction bases with no gene match: 6. This CDR3 comprises 13 residues. The germline V gene has CDR1 SGHAT and CDR2 FQNNGV. The CDR3 region is CASSLGQGVRAFF. The CDR3 DNA sequence: TGTGCCAGCAGCTTAGGCCAGGGGGTGAGAGCTTTCTTT.

The chain employs TRBV15 and TRBJ1-1; no clear D. The CDR3 loop spans 11 amino acids. Trimming removed 8 bases from V and 7 bases from J, with 11 bases in between. CDR1 and CDR2 (germline): LNHNV, YYDKDF (reference sequence). As DNA, the CDR3 is TGTGCCACCGAGGAAGCGGATGAAGCTTTCTTT. Amino acid sequence: CATEEADEAFF.

V and J are TRBV7-8 and TRBJ2-7, with 9 nucleotides matching TRBD2. The J segment lost 2 bases and the V segment lost 2 bases, leaving 4 bases of the junction unmatched. CDR1 and CDR2 (germline): SGHVS, FQNEAQ. The CDR3 spans 15 residues. CDR3 protein: CASSLHLAGTYEQYF. CDR3 DNA sequence: TGTGCCAGCAGCTTACACCTAGCGGGGACCTACGAGCAGTACTTC.

The V and J genes are TRBV7-9 and TRBJ2-3, with 8 bases matching TRBD1. V lost 5 bases to trimming and J lost 1 base; unmatched junction nucleotides: 5. The germline CDR1 and CDR2 sequences are SEHNR and FQNEAQ (reference sequence). The CDR3 consists of 15 residues. CDR3 region: CASSDTGQGTDTQYF. The CDR3, as DNA: TGTGCCAGCAGCGACACGGGACAGGGCACAGATACGCAGTATTTT.

This chain links TRBV6-5 with TRBJ2-5, with 9 bases matching TRBD1. Germline CDR1 and CDR2: MNHEY and SVGAGI. The CDR3 has 14 residues. The V gene end was trimmed by 0 bases and the J gene end by 9 bases; junction bases not matched to a gene: 5. This chain's CDR3 is CASSYSTGGVSQYF. The CDR3, as DNA: TGTGCCAGCAGTTACTCGACAGGGGGGGTGTCCCAGTACTTC.

This chain links TRBV6-6 with TRBJ2-1, with 7 nucleotides matching TRBD2. Germline-derived CDR1 and CDR2 are MNHNY and SVGAGI (reference sequence). CDR3 size: 16 residues. The junction had 13 bases not matched to a gene; V was cut back by 4 bases and J by 7 bases. CDR3: CASSSGGGTKWNEQFF. The DNA for the CDR3 is TGTGCCAGCAGTTCTGGCGGGGGTACTAAATGGAATGAGCAGTTCTTC.

This clone showed up just once. The V call is TRBV9, the J call TRBJ2-3; 8 bases fit TRBD2. Unmatched junction bases numbered 6, after V lost 0 bases and J lost 0 bases. Germline-derived CDR1 and CDR2 are SGDLS and YYNGEE. The CDR3 is 17 amino acids. Here the CDR3 reads CASSVGGLDSSTDTQYF. CDR3 in DNA: TGTGCCAGCAGCGTAGGGGGACTAGACTCTAGCACAGATACGCAGTATTTT.

The chain joins TRBV6-6 to TRBJ1-1, with 11 bases lining up with TRBD1. V trimming: 7 bases; J trimming: 6 bases; junction bases outside the gene matches: 7. CDR3 length: 14 amino acids. Germline CDR1 MNHNY, CDR2 SVGAGI (reference sequence). The CDR3 DNA is TGTGCCAGCACCTTGGGACAGGGGGTAGCTGAAGCTTTCTTT. As protein: CASTLGQGVAEAFF.

The sample holds one count of this clone. V and J are TRBV27 and TRBJ2-5; 8 bases are shared with TRBD2. The CDR3 has 12 amino acids. From germline, CDR1 is MNHEY and CDR2 SMNVEV (reference sequence). The CDR3 sequence is CASAGDQETQYF. CDR3 coding DNA: TGTGCTTCAGCGGGGGACCAAGAGACCCAGTACTTC.